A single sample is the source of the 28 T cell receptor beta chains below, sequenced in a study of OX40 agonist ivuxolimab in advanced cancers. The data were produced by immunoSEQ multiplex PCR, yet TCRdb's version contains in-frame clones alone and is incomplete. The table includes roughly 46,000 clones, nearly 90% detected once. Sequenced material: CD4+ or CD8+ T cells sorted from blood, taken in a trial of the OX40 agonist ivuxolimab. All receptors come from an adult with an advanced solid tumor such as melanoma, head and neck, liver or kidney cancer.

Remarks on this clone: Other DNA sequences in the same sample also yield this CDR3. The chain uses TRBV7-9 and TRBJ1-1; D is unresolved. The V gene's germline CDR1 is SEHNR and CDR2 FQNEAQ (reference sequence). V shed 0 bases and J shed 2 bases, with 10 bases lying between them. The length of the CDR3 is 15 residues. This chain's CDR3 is CASSLAAGGNTEAFF. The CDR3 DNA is TGTGCCAGCAGCTTAGCGGCAGGCGGTAACACTGAAGCTTTCTTT.

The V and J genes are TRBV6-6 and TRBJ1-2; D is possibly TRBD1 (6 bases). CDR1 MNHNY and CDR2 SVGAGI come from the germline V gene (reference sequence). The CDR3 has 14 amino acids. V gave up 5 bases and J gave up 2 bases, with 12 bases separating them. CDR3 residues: CASSPRDTNYGYTF. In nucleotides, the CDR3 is TGTGCCAGCAGTCCCCGGGACACCAACTATGGCTACACCTTC.

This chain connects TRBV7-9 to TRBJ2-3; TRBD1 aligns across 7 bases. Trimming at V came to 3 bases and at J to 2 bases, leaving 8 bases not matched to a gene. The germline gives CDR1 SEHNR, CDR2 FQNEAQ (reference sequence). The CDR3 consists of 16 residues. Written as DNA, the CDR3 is TGTGCCAGCAGCTTGGGTGCCGGGACAGCCACAGATACGCAGTATTTT. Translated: CASSLGAGTATDTQYF.

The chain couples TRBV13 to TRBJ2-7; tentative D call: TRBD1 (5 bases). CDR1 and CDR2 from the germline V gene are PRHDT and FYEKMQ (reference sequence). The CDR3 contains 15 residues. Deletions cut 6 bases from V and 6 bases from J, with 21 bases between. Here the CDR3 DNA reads TGTGCCAGCAGAGCTCAGGGTAGAGTATCGGGCGAGCAGTACTTC. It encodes CASRAQGRVSGEQYF.

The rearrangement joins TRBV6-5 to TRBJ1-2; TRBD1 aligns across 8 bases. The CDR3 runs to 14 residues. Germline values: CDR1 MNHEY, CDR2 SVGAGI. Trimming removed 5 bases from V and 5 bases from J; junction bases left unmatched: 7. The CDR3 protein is CASSHSGTGYGYTF. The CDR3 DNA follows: TGTGCCAGCAGTCATTCCGGGACAGGATATGGCTACACCTTC.

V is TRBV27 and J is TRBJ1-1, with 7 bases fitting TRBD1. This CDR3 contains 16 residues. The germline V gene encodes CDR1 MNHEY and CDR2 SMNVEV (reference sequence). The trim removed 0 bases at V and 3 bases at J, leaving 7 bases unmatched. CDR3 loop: CASSLSYRDRDTEAFF. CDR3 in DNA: TGTGCCAGCAGTTTATCTTATCGGGACAGAGACACTGAAGCTTTCTTT.

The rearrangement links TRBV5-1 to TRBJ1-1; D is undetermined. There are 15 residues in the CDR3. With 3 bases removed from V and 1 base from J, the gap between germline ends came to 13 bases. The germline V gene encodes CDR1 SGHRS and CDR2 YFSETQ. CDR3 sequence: CASSSGRGWNTEAFF. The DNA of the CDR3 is TGCGCCAGCAGCTCTGGGCGGGGTTGGAACACTGAAGCTTTCTTT.

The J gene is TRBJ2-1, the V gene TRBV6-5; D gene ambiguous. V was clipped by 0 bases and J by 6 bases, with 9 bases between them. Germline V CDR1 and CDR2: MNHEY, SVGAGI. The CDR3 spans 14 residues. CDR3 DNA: TGTGCCAGCAGTTACTCCGACCTGGGCAATGAGCAGTTCTTC. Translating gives CASSYSDLGNEQFF.

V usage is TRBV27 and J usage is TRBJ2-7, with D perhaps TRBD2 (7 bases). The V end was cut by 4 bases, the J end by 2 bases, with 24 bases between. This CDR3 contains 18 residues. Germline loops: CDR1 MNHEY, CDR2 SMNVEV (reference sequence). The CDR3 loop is CASSSSLGGGQNTYEQYF. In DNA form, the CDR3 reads TGTGCCAGCAGTTCCTCCCTAGGGGGAGGGCAGAACACCTACGAGCAGTACTTC.

Here the CDR3 reads CASSLYNTADTQYF. CDR3 nucleotides: TGCGCCAGCAGCTTGTATAATACCGCAGATACGCAGTATTTT. The chain couples TRBV5-1 to TRBJ2-3, with D hard to call. CDR3 length: 14 amino acids. Per the germline V gene, CDR1 is SGHRS and CDR2 is YFSETQ. The V and J ends lost 1 base and 4 bases respectively, with 10 bases between them.

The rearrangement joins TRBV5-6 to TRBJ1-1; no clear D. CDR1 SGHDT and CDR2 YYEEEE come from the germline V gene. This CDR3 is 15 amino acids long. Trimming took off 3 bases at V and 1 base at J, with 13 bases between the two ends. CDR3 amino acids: CASSSPGRQNTEAFF. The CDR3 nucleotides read TGTGCCAGCAGCTCACCAGGTAGGCAGAACACTGAAGCTTTCTTT.

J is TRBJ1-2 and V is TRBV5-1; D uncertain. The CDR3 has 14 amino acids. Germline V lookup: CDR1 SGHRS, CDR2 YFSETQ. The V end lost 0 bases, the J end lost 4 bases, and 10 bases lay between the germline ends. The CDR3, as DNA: TGCGCCAGCAGCTTGGCCATAGAGGGCTATGGCTACACCTTC. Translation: CASSLAIEGYGYTF. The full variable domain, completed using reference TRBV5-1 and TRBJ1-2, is KAGVTQTPRYLIKTRGQQVTLSCSPISGHRSVSWYQQTPGQGLQFLFEYFSETQRNKGNFPGRFSGRQFSNSRSEMNVSTLELGDSALYLCASSLAIEGYGYTFGSGTRLTVV.

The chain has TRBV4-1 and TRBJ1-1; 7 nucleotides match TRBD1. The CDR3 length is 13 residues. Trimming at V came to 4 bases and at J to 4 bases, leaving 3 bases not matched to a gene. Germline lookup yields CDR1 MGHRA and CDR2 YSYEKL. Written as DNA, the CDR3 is TGCGCCAGCAGCCCCGCAGGGGGCACTGAAGCTTTCTTT. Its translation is CASSPAGGTEAFF.

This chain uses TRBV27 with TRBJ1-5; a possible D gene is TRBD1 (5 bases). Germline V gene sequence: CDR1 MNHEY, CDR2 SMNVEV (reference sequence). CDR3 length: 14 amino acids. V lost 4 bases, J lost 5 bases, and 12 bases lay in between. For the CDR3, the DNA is TGTGCCAGCAGTTCACGGGGACTACATCAGCCCCAGCATTTT. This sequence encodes CASSSRGLHQPQHF.

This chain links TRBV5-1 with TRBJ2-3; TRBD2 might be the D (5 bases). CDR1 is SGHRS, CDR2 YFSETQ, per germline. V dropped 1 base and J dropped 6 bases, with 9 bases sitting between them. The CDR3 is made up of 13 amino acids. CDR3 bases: TGCGCCAGCAGCTTGATTGGGAGCGATACGCAGTATTTT. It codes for CASSLIGSDTQYF.

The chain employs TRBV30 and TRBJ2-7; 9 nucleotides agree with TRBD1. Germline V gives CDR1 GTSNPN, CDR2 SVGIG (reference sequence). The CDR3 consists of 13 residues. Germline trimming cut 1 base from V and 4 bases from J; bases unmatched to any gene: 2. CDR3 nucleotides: TGTGCCTGGAGTGAACAGGGGGCGTACGAGCAGTACTTC. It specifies CAWSEQGAYEQYF.

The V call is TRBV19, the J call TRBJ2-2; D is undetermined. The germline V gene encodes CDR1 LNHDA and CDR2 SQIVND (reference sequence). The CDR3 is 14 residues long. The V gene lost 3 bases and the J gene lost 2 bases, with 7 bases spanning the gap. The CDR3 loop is CASSIRVNTGELFF. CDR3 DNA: TGTGCCAGTAGTATCCGTGTTAACACCGGGGAGCTGTTTTTT.

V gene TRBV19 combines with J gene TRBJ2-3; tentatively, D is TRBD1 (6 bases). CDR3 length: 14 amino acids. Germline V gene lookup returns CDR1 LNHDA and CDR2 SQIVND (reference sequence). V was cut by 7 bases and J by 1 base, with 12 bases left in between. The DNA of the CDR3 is TGTGCCAGTACTCGAGGGGGAGGCACAGATACGCAGTATTTT. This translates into CASTRGGGTDTQYF.

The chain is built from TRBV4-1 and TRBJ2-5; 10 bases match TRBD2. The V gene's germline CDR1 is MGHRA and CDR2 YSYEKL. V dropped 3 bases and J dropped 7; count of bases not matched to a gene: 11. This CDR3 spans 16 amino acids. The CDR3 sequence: CASSQEGVSGRRTQYF. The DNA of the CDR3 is TGCGCCAGCAGCCAGGAAGGAGTTAGCGGGAGGAGGACCCAGTACTTC.

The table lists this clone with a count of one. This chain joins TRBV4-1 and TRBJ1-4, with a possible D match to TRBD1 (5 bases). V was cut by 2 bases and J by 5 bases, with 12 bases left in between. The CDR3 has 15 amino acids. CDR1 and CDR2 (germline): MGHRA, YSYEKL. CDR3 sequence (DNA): TGCGCCAGCAGCCAAACGGTCAGGGTAAATGAAAAACTGTTTTTT. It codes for CASSQTVRVNEKLFF.

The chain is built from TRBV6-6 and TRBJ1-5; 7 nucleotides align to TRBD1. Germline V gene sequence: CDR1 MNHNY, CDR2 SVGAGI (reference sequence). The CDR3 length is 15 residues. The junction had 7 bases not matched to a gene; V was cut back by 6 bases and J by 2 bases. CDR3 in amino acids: CASSRDSLGNQPQHF. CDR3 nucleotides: TGTGCCAGCAGCCGGGACAGCCTGGGCAATCAGCCCCAGCATTTT.

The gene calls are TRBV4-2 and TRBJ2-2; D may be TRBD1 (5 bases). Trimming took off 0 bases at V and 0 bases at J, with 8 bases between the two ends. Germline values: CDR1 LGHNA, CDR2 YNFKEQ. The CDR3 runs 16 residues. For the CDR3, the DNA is TGTGCCAGCAGCCAAGAAGGGGCTGCGAACACCGGGGAGCTGTTTTTT. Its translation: CASSQEGAANTGELFF.

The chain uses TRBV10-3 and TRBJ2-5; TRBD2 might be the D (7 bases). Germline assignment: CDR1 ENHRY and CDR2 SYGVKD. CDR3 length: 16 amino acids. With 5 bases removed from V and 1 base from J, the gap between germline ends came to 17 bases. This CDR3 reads CAISRKGGPSQETQYF. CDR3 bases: TGTGCCATCAGTCGGAAGGGGGGGCCCAGCCAAGAGACCCAGTACTTC.

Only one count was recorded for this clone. The DNA of the CDR3 is TGTGCCAGCAGCTCCCGGGACTTGGGGGAGACCCAGTACTTC. This codes for CASSSRDLGETQYF. The chain is built from TRBV6-5 and TRBJ2-5, with a tentative D call TRBD2 (6 bases). Trimming pared 6 bases from V and 5 bases from J, leaving 16 bases between. The CDR3 has 14 residues. From germline, CDR1 is MNHEY and CDR2 SVGAGI.

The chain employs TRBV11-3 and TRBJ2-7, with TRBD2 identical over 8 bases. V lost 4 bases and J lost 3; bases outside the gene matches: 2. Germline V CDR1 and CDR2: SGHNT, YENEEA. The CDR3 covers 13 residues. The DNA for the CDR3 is TGTGCCAGCAGCTCTAGCGGGTTCTACGAGCAGTACTTC. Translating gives CASSSSGFYEQYF.

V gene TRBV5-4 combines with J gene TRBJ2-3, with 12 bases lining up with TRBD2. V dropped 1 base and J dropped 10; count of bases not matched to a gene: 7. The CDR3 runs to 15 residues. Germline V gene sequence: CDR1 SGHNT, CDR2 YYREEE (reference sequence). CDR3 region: CASSLSGTSGRAQYF. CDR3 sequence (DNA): TGTGCCAGCAGCTTGTCCGGGACTAGCGGGCGGGCGCAGTATTTT.

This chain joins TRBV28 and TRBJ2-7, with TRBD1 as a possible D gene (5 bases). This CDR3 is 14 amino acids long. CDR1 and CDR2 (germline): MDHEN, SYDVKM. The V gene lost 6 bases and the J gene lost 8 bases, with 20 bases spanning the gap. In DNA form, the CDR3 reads TGTGCCAGCAGCAAGGGGCAGATAGGTACAAAGCAGTACTTC. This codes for CASSKGQIGTKQYF.

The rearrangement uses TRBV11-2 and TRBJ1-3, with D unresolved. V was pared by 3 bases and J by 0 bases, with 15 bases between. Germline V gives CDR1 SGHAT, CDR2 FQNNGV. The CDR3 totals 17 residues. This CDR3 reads CASSFGLARSSGNTIYF. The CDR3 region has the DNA TGTGCCAGCAGCTTCGGACTAGCACGAAGCTCTGGAAACACCATATATTTT.